This passage covers 8 T cell receptor beta chains from one sample sequenced in a study of CD8 T cells in Susac syndrome. An input of roughly 0.5 to 1 ug of RNA was subjected to reverse transcription using random hexamers. TCRdb re-called the immunoSEQ multiplex PCR reads with MiXCR, one entry per CDR3 protein. The data contain about 25,000 distinct CDR3 sequences, 90% to 95% of them seen just once; the ten biggest clones take up around 0.3%. Sequenced input: CD8+ T cells from PBMCs. The receptor set was obtained from a human donor in good health.

The chain carries TRBV6-5 and TRBJ2-5; a weak D match, TRBD2 (7 bases). The germline V and J ends were trimmed by 4 bases and 9 bases, with 21 bases remaining between them. CDR1 and CDR2 from the germline V gene are MNHEY and SVGAGI. The CDR3 consists of 15 residues. The CDR3 is CASSSVAGVRGAQYF. DNA for the CDR3: TGTGCCAGCAGTTCCGTTGCGGGGGTCAGGGGCGCCCAGTACTTC.

This chain uses TRBV5-4 with TRBJ2-7; D may match TRBD1 or TRBD2 (5 bases each). The CDR3 sequence is 14 residues long. V lost 4 bases, J lost 0 bases, and 11 bases lay in between. Germline CDR1 and CDR2: SGHNT and YYREEE (reference sequence). CDR3 loop: CASSASGTSYEQYF. CDR3 DNA sequence: TGTGCCAGCAGCGCCTCCGGGACCTCCTACGAGCAGTACTTC.

This clonotype came up once. The genes are TRBV12-3 or TRBV12-4 and TRBJ1-1; unclear D gene. V lost 1 base and J lost 4, with 19 bases in between. The CDR3 extends over 17 amino acids. In nucleotides, the CDR3 is TGTGCCAGCAGTTTAGAATCCCACTTGAAATCAGTCACTGAAGCTTTCTTT. Protein: CASSLESHLKSVTEAFF.

This clonotype was observed a handful of times. CDR3 sequence reads: CASSYSTGGNYGYTF. For the CDR3, the DNA is TGTGCCAGCAGTTACTCGACAGGTGGGAACTATGGCTACACCTTC. This chain links TRBV6-5 with TRBJ1-2; tentative D call: TRBD1 (6 bases). The CDR3 runs to 15 residues. From germline, CDR1 is MNHEY and CDR2 SVGAGI. Trimming removed 0 bases at V and 2 bases at J, with 10 bases between.

The CDR3 region is CASTNIMDSYNEQFF. The CDR3 bases are TGTGCCAGCACCAATATCATGGACTCATACAATGAGCAGTTCTTC. The V and J genes are TRBV7-8 and TRBJ2-1; TRBD2 is a possible D gene (5 bases). There are 15 residues in the CDR3. Trimming stripped 7 bases from V and 4 bases from J, with 17 bases between. CDR1 and CDR2 (germline): SGHVS, FQNEAQ.

CDR3 DNA: TGTGCCAGTAGTATAGGCTACGGAAAGAACACTGAAGCTTTCTTT. Its protein is CASSIGYGKNTEAFF. The chain combines TRBV19 with TRBJ1-1; no clear D gene. The CDR3 contains 15 residues. The germline V gene has CDR1 LNHDA and CDR2 SQIVND (reference sequence). Trimming stripped 1 base from V and 1 base from J, with 10 bases between.

The rearrangement joins TRBV6-2 or TRBV6-3 to TRBJ2-5; D gene uncertain. The length of the CDR3 is 11 residues. From germline, CDR1 is MNHEY and CDR2 SVGEGT. V shed 2 bases and J shed 7 bases, with 5 bases lying between them. CDR3 sequence (DNA): TGTGCCAGCAGTTACCTCACGACCCAGTACTTC. It codes for CASSYLTTQYF.

The chain recombines TRBV27 with TRBJ2-7; D may be TRBD2 (6 bases). This CDR3 spans 15 amino acids. Germline V CDR1 and CDR2: MNHEY, SMNVEV (reference sequence). Between the trimmed V and J ends, which lost 6 bases and 2 bases, there was a span of 17 bases. CDR3 loop: CASSVGPPGAYEQYF. CDR3 DNA sequence: TGTGCCAGCAGCGTGGGGCCTCCGGGGGCCTACGAGCAGTACTTC.